These T cell receptor beta chains were read from a single sample in a study of T cell repertoires in cytomegalovirus infection. TCRdb re-called the reads with MiXCR, one entry per CDR3 protein. The data contain more than 200,000 distinct CDR3 sequences, 9.1% of them singletons. Material for sequencing was PBMCs. These receptors all come from a human donor in good health (CMV status not recorded). Some clones in this sample may be carry-over from other donors' samples. Both conserved end residues are part of each CDR3. D genes are given only for firm matches. Expanded clones are given a class, and other clones once, few, many or no size at all.

size	V	D	J	DNA	CDR3
many	TRBV7-2	TRBD2	TRBJ2-3	TGTGCCAGCAGCTTGAGGGGAGGGGAAACCACAGATACGCAGTATTTT	CASSLRGGETTDTQYF
many	TRBV20-1	NA	TRBJ1-2	TGCAGTGCCAGGGACAAGACCTACTATGGCTACACCTTC	CSARDKTYYGYTF
few	TRBV24-1	NA	TRBJ2-1	TGTGCCACCAGTGATAAGTTCTATGAGCAGTTCTTC	CATSDKFYEQFF
few	TRBV20-1	NA	TRBJ2-7	TGCAGTGCTAGAGGAGGGACGATCTACGAGCAGTACTTC	CSARGGTIYEQYF
NA	TRBV6-2/TRBV6-3	NA	TRBJ2-5	TGTGCCAGCAGTATCCAGCGGCTACAAGAGACCCAGTACTTC	CASSIQRLQETQYF
many	TRBV6-2/TRBV6-3	NA	TRBJ2-1	TGTGCCAGCCGATCTCCCCGAACCCTCAATGAGCAGTTCTTC	CASRSPRTLNEQFF
many	TRBV7-9	NA	TRBJ2-7	TGTGCCAGCAGTACTCGGACAGAGGGATACGAGCAGTACTTC	CASSTRTEGYEQYF
many	TRBV7-2	NA	TRBJ1-1	TGTGCCAGCAGCCCCGTTGGTCTGAGTGAAGCTTTCTTT	CASSPVGLSEAFF
many	TRBV28	TRBD1	TRBJ1-2	TGTGCCAGCAGTCCGGGACAGAGAAACTATGGCTACACCTTC	CASSPGQRNYGYTF
few	TRBV6-2/TRBV6-3	NA	TRBJ2-7	TGTGCCAGCAGTTACCCCCAGGGACACTACGAGCAGTACTTC	CASSYPQGHYEQYF
many	TRBV7-2	TRBD2	TRBJ2-7	TGTGCCAGCAGCTTAGCACCCCTGGGGGGGGGGTCAGGAAGCGAGCAGTACTTC	CASSLAPLGGGSGSEQYF
NA	TRBV19	TRBD1	TRBJ2-1	TGTGCCAGTAGGATAGACAGGGTAACCCACAATGAGCAGTTCTTC	CASRIDRVTHNEQFF
NA	TRBV2	NA	TRBJ2-7	TGTGCCAGCAGTGAAGGAGGCAGTCAGTACTTC	CASSEGGSQYF
once	TRBV7-2	TRBD2	TRBJ2-1	TGTGCCAGCAGCTTAGCGACGGGGGGGGGGCATGAGCAGTTCTTC	CASSLATGGGHEQFF
many	TRBV6-2/TRBV6-3	TRBD1	TRBJ2-1	TGTGCCAGCAGTTATTATGGACAGGGAGCGGCCAGCTCCTACAATGAGCAGTTCTTC	CASSYYGQGAASSYNEQFF
NA	TRBV7-9	NA	TRBJ1-2	TGTGCCAGCAGCGTAATGACTGGCCCCTATGGCTACACCTTC	CASSVMTGPYGYTF
many	TRBV5-5	NA	TRBJ2-1	TGTGCCAGCAGCCCCGGACCGACCTACAATGAGCAGTTCTTC	CASSPGPTYNEQFF
few	TRBV19	TRBD1	TRBJ1-6	TGTGCCAGTGCTGATCTGGGACAGGGGGCCCGCTATAATTCACCCCTCCACTTT	CASADLGQGARYNSPLHF
NA	TRBV7-2	TRBD2	TRBJ2-1	TGTGCCAGCAGGGTGGGACTAGCGAATGGTGAGCAGTTCTTC	CASRVGLANGEQFF
many	TRBV28	NA	TRBJ1-1	TGTGCCAGCAGTTTAGTCAGGGCGAACACTGAAGCTTTCTTT	CASSLVRANTEAFF
many	TRBV7-2	NA	TRBJ1-1	TGTGCCAGCAGCTTTGACAGGAGGAACACTGAAGCTTTCTTT	CASSFDRRNTEAFF
many	TRBV9	NA	TRBJ2-3	TGTGCCAGCAGCCTCAGCCCCGGGGGATCCGACACAGATACGCAGTATTTT	CASSLSPGGSDTDTQYF
NA	TRBV19	NA	TRBJ1-2	TGTGCCAGTAGTACCCAATCACAGGAGTACCTTTATGGCTACACCTTC	CASSTQSQEYLYGYTF
few	TRBV9	TRBD1	TRBJ1-1	TGTGCCAGCAGCGTGGGACTTCCGGGACAGGGTGGAGGTGAAGCTTTCTTT	CASSVGLPGQGGGEAFF
many	TRBV6-1	TRBD1	TRBJ2-3	TGTGCCAGCAGCCCTATCGGACAGGGAGGCACAGATACGCAGTATTTT	CASSPIGQGGTDTQYF
many	TRBV7-9	TRBD2	TRBJ2-7	TGTGCCAGCAGCTTTCTCACTAGCGGATCCTACGAGCAGTACTTC	CASSFLTSGSYEQYF
many	TRBV7-2	NA	TRBJ2-3	TGTGCCAGCAGCTTGGGAGTAACGCAGTATTTT	CASSLGVTQYF
many	TRBV7-2	TRBD1	TRBJ1-1	TGTGCCAGCAGCCGGGGCCCGACAGGGATAGAAGCTTTCTTT	CASSRGPTGIEAFF
few	TRBV15	NA	TRBJ2-5	TGTGCCACCAGCAGAGGGTCTGGGGAGACCCAGTACTTC	CATSRGSGETQYF
NA	TRBV6-2/TRBV6-3	NA	TRBJ1-2	TGTGCCAGCACCCTGGATGGGGTGCACTATGGCTACACCTTC	CASTLDGVHYGYTF
many	TRBV7-2	TRBD2	TRBJ2-5	TGTGCCAGCAGCCCGGCGGGACTAGCGGTACAAGAGACCCAGTACTTC	CASSPAGLAVQETQYF
many	TRBV28	NA	TRBJ1-1	TGTGCCAGCAGTCCTGGGCCCGGGGCCACTGAAGCTTTCTTT	CASSPGPGATEAFF
NA	TRBV27	TRBD2	TRBJ2-1	TGTGCCAGCAGGACTAGCGGGGGGCGAAATGAGCAGTTCTTC	CASRTSGGRNEQFF
NA	TRBV14	NA	TRBJ2-7	TGTGCCAGCAGCCAAGCTGGGGGGGCCCGAGGGACCTTC	CASSQAGGARGTF
many	TRBV7-2	NA	TRBJ2-7	TGTGCCAGCAGCTTGAACAGCAAGTACGAGCAGTACTTC	CASSLNSKYEQYF
many	TRBV7-8	NA	TRBJ2-5	TGTGCCAGCAGCCTAAGTGGCCTAAAATCCAAAGAGACCCAGTACTTC	CASSLSGLKSKETQYF
NA	TRBV28	NA	TRBJ1-5	TGTGCCAGCAGTTTTGGGTATAGCAATCAGCCCCAGCATTTT	CASSFGYSNQPQHF
NA	TRBV6-2/TRBV6-3	TRBD1	TRBJ1-1	TGTGCCAGCAGTCCCCATCCGGGACAGGGGGTCCCTGAAGCTTTCTTT	CASSPHPGQGVPEAFF
few	TRBV7-2	TRBD1	TRBJ2-1	TGTGCCAGCAGCTTAGTCCTAACCGGGACAGGTAGGAATGAGCAGTTCTTC	CASSLVLTGTGRNEQFF
NA	TRBV11-3	NA	TRBJ2-1	TGTGCCAGCAGCTTAGCCCCTCCAGCGGCTGCCTCCTACAATGAGCAGTTCTTC	CASSLAPPAAASYNEQFF
many	TRBV2	NA	TRBJ1-5	TGTGCCAGCAGTGACGGAGACAATCAGCCCCAGCATTTT	CASSDGDNQPQHF
many	TRBV7-8	TRBD1	TRBJ1-1	TGTGCCAGCAGCTTGGGTACAGGGGGCGGTCTGGGAACTGAAGCTTTCTTT	CASSLGTGGGLGTEAFF
many	TRBV30	NA	TRBJ1-3	TGTGCCTGGAAGAAAGCCGGAAACACCATATATTTT	CAWKKAGNTIYF
many	TRBV11-3	NA	TRBJ2-1	TGTGCCAGCAGCTGGAGTACGAATGAGCAGTTCTTC	CASSWSTNEQFF
few	TRBV2	TRBD2	TRBJ2-4	TGTGCCAGCAGCGCCGAGCGGGGGCTAGCCAAAAACATTCAGTACTTC	CASSAERGLAKNIQYF